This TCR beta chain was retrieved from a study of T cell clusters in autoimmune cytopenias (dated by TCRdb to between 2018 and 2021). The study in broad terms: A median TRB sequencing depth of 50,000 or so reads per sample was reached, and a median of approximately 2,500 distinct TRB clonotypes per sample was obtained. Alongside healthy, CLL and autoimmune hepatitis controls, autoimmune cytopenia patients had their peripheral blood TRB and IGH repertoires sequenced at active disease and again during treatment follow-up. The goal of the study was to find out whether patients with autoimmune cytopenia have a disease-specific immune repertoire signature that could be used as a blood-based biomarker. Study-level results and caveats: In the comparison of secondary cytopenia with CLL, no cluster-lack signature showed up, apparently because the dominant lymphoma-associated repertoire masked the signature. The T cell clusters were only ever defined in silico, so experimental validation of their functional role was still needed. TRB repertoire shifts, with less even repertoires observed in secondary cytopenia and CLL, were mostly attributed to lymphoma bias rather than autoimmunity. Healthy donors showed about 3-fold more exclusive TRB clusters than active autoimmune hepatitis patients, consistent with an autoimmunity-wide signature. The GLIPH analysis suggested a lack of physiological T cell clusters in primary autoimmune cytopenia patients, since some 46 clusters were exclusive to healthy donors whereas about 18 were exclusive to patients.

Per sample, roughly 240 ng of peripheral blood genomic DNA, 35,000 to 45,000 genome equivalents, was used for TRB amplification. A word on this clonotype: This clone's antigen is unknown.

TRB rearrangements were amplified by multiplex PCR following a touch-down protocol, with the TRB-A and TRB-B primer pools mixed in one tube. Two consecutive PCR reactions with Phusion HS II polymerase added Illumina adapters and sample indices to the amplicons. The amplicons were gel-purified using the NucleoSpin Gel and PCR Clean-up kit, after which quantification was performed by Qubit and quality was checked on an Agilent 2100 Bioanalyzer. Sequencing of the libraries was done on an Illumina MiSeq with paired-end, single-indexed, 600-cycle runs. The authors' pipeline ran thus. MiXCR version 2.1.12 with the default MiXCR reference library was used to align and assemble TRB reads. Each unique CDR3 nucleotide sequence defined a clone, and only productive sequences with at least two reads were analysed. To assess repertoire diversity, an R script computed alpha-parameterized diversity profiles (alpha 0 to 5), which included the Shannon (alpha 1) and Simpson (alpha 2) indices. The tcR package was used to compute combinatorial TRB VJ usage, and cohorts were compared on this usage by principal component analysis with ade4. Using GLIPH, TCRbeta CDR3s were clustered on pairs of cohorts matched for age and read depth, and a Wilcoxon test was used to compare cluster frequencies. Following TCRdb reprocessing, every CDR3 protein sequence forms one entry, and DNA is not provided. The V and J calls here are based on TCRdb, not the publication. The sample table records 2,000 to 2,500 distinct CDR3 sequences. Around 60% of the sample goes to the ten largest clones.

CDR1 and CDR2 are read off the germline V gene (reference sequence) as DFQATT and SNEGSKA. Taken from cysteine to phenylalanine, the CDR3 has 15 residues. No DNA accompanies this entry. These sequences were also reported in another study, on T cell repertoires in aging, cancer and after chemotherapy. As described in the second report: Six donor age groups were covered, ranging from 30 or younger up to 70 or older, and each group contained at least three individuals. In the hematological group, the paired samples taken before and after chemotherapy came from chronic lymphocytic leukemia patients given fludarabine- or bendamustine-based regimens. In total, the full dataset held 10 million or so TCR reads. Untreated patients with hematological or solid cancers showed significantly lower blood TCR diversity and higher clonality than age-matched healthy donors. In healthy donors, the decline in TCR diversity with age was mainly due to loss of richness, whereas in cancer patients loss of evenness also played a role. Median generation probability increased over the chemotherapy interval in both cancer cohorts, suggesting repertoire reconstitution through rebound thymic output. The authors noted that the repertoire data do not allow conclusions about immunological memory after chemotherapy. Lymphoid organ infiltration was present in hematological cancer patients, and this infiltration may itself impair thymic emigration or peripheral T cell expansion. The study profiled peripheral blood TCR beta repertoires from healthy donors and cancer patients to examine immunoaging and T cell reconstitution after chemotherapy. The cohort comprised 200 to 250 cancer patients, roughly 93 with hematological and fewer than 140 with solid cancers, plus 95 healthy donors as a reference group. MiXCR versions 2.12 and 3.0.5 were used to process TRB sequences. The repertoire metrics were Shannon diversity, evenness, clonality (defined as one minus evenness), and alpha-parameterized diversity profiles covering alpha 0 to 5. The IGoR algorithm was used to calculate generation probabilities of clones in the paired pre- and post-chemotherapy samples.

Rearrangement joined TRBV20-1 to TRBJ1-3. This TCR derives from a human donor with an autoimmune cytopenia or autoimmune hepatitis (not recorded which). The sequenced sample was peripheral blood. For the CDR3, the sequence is CSATMRVFSGNTIYF.